This T cell receptor (beta chain) was sequenced during a study of T cell responses to AZD1222 COVID-19 vaccine. As for the study in general: Analyses pooled second doses at about 4 or about 12 weeks. General observations from the study: Targeting of unmutated variant regions was reportedly seen in nearly half of spike-specific TCRs. There were repertoire samples only from the period after the peak T cell response.

A word on this clone: Its cognate antigen is unknown.

The CDR3 sequence is 13 residues long. Trimming took 5 bases from V and 7 from J, leaving 9 bases between them. The germline CDR1 and CDR2 sequences are SEHNR and FQNEAQ (reference sequence). Sequencing used immunoSEQ multiplex PCR; TCRdb keeps in-frame clones, though not all of them. The repertoire holds 96,000 or so clones, with under 90% as singletons. The chain has TRBV7-9 and TRBJ1-6; TRBD1 might be the D (5 bases). The sequences come from peripheral blood, collected on day 0 of AZD1222 vaccination. This TCR was sampled from an adult in good health. This CDR3 reads CASSPKGNSPLHF. The CDR3, as DNA: TGTGCCAGCAGCCCCAAGGGGAATTCACCCCTCCACTTT.